This entry describes one T cell receptor beta chain. Its target is not known. A junction boundary mismatches the germline segment, possibly from a read error. These data are taken from a study of tumor and adjacent non-tumor tissue in lung cancer. Study-wide context: Histology: eleven to twelve adenocarcinoma, 2 squamous cell carcinoma, 1 small cell lung cancer.

The library came from three nested PCR rounds adapted from ARM-PCR protocols. A single record per CDR3 protein comes from TCRdb applying MiXCR to the multiplex PCR reads. Among about 80,000 distinct CDR3 sequences listed, roughly 76% were seen once. No cell sorting was done before RNA was extracted from the tissue. Study-level findings and limits: Tumor repertoires had a smaller top 100 clone share than normal lung.

This CDR3 spans 14 amino acids. The germline V gene encodes CDR1 ENHRY and CDR2 SYGVKD. This receptor was taken from a woman aged 45-60 years with non-small cell lung cancer. Sequenced material: lung tumor tissue. This rearrangement joins TRBV10-3 to TRBJ2-1, with TRBD2 as a possible D gene (6 bases). DNA for the CDR3: TGTGACATCAGTGAGTCGGGGGAGTTGAATGAGCAATTTTTC. This gives the protein CDISESGELNEQFF.